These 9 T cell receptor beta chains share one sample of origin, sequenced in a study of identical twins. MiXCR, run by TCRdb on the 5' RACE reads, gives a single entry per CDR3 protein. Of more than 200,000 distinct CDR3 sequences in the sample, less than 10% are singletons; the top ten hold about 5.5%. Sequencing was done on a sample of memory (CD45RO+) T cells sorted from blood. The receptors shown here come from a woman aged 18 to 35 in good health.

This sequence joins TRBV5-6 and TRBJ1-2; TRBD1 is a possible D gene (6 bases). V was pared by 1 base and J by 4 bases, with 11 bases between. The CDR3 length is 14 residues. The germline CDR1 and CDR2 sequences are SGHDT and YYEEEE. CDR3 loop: CASSLRGVRYGYTF. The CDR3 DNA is TGTGCCAGCAGCTTGAGGGGGGTTCGCTATGGCTACACCTTC.

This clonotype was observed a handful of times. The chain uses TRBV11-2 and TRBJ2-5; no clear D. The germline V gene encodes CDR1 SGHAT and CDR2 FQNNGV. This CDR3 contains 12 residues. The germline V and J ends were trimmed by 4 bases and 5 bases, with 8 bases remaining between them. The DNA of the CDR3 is TGTGCCAGCAGCTCCCTTCATGAGACCCAGTACTTC. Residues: CASSSLHETQYF.

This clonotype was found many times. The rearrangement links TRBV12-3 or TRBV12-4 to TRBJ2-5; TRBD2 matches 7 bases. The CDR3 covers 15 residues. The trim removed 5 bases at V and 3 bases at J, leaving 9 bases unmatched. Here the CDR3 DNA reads TGTGCCAGCAGTCGTGTGCGGGGGAGTAAAGAGACCCAGTACTTC. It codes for CASSRVRGSKETQYF.

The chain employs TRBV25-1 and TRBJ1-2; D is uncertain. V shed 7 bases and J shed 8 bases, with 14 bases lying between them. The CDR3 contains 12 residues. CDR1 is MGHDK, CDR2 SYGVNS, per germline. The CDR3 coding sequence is TGTGCCAGCATGTCCGGTGTTGGGGGCTACACCTTC. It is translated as CASMSGVGGYTF.

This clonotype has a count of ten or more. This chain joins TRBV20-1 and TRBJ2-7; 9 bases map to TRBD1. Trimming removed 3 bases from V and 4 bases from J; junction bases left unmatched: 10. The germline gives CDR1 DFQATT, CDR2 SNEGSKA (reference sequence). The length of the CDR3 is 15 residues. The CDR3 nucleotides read TGCAGTGCTAGGGCATCCGGGACAGGGAGATACGAGCAGTACTTC. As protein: CSARASGTGRYEQYF.

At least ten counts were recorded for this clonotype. This CDR3 is CASSWGLAGGADTQYF. CDR3 nucleotide sequence: TGTGCCAGCAGCTGGGGACTAGCGGGAGGGGCAGATACGCAGTATTTT. This chain connects TRBV7-2 to TRBJ2-3, with 16 bases fitting TRBD2. The CDR3 extends over 16 amino acids. The trim removed 4 bases at V and 4 bases at J, leaving 2 bases unmatched. Germline assignment: CDR1 SGHTA and CDR2 FQGNSA.

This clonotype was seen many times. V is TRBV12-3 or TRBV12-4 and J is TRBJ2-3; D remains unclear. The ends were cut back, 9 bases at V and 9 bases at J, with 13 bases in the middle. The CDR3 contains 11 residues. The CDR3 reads CASTTEITQYF. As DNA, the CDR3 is TGTGCCAGTACCACAGAAATCACGCAGTATTTT.

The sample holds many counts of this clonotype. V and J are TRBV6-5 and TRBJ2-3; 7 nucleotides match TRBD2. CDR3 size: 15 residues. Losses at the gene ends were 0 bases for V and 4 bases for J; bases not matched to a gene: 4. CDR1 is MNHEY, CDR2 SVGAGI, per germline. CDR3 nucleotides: TGTGCCAGCAGTTACTCCCTGACTAGCCCAGATACGCAGTATTTT. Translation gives CASSYSLTSPDTQYF.

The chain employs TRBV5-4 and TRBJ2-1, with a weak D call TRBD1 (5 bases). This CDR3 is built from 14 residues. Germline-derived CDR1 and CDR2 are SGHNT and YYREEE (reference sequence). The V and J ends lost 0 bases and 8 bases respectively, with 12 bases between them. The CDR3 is CASSLEGPGHEQFF. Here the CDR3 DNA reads TGTGCCAGCAGCTTGGAGGGGCCTGGGCATGAGCAGTTCTTC. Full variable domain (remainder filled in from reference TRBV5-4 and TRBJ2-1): ETGVTQSPTHLIKTRGQQVTLRCSSQSGHNTVSWYQQALGQGPQFIFQYYREEENGRGNFPPRFSGLQFPNYSSELNVNALELDDSALYLCASSLEGPGHEQFFGPGTRLTVL.